The sequence of this T cell receptor beta chain was determined in a study of Graves' ophthalmopathy and Graves' hyperthyroidism. The study, taken as a whole, reports: Both an approximately 70% sensitivity and a 72.22% specificity characterized the model's predictions of ophthalmopathy progression. Detected in blood as well were most expanded thyroid clonotypes with frequency above 0.001.

As concerns this clonotype: What it binds is unknown.

Investigators amplified TCR beta CDR3 regions from RNA transcripts. First-round RT-PCR employed HTBI primers, with a second-round multiplex PCR after it. TCRdb analysed the multiplex PCR reads with MiXCR anew, one entry per CDR3 protein. The table shows around 520,000 distinct CDR3 sequences, with 39% occurring only once. Germline V gives CDR1 ENHRY, CDR2 SYGVKD. V lost 5 bases and J 5 bases, leaving 13 bases between the germline ends. This CDR3 has 14 residues. Each hyperthyroidism patient was newly diagnosed, with under 2 months' duration, and aged 18 to 65. The chain uses TRBV10-3 and TRBJ2-1; possible D gene TRBD2, 5 bases. The receptor was isolated from an adult man with Graves' hyperthyroidism. The source material was peripheral blood or thyroid tissue (not recorded which). The CDR3 DNA sequence: TGTGCCATCAGTAACAGCGGAAGGAACAATGAGCAGTTCTTC. It codes for CAISNSGRNNEQFF.